The rows below give T cell receptor beta chains drawn from one sample of a study of shared clonotypes between healthy human individuals. Only in-frame clones appear in the TCRdb table, and some are missing; sequencing was by immunoSEQ multiplex PCR. This sample has around 700,000 clones, with roughly 78% found just once. Sequencing was done on a sample of memory CD4+ T cells sorted from blood. All receptors derive from a woman in her twenties or thirties in good health. CDR3s include the opening cysteine and the closing phenylalanine or tryptophan. The order of the fields is clone size, V gene, J gene, D gene, CDR3 protein, CDR3 DNA. The D gene is left open where the match is weak. The listing skips clone size in some rows; elsewhere it reads once, few, many or a size class.

abundance: few
v_gene: TRBV19
j_gene: TRBJ2-7
d_gene: NA
CDR3aa: CASTKNPGAEAYEQYF
CDR3nt: TGTGCCAGTACCAAAAATCCCGGCGCCGAGGCCTACGAGCAGTACTTC

abundance: NA
v_gene: TRBV7-2
j_gene: TRBJ2-1
d_gene: NA
CDR3aa: CASSALGAYNEQFF
CDR3nt: TGTGCCAGCAGCGCCCTCGGGGCCTACAATGAGCAGTTCTTC

abundance: NA
v_gene: TRBV4-1
j_gene: TRBJ2-5
d_gene: TRBD2
CDR3aa: CASSQEGTGGQETQYF
CDR3nt: TGCGCCAGCAGCCAAGAAGGGACGGGGGGGCAAGAGACCCAGTACTTC

abundance: NA
v_gene: TRBV29-1
j_gene: TRBJ2-6
d_gene: NA
CDR3aa: CSVSTDSGANVLTF
CDR3nt: TGCAGCGTTTCGACGGATTCTGGGGCCAACGTCCTGACTTTC

abundance: few
v_gene: TRBV6-1
j_gene: TRBJ1-5
d_gene: NA
CDR3aa: CASSGAGGVDSNQPQHF
CDR3nt: TGTGCCAGCAGTGGGGCGGGTGGGGTGGATAGCAATCAGCCCCAGCATTTT

abundance: NA
v_gene: TRBV28
j_gene: TRBJ2-5
d_gene: TRBD2
CDR3aa: CASSPPGGGQKTQYF
CDR3nt: TGTGCCAGCAGCCCCCCCGGCGGGGGGCAAAAGACCCAGTACTTC

abundance: NA
v_gene: TRBV27
j_gene: TRBJ2-1
d_gene: TRBD1
CDR3aa: CASSPPGQNYNEQFF
CDR3nt: TGTGCCAGCAGTCCCCCGGGACAGAACTACAATGAGCAGTTCTTC

abundance: once
v_gene: TRBV7-3
j_gene: TRBJ2-1
d_gene: TRBD2
CDR3aa: CASSLIAGVHEQFF
CDR3nt: TGTGCCAGCAGCTTAATAGCGGGAGTGCATGAGCAGTTCTTC

abundance: NA
v_gene: TRBV7-9
j_gene: TRBJ2-5
d_gene: NA
CDR3aa: CASSLLGGTQETQYF
CDR3nt: TGTGCCAGCAGCTTACTAGGCGGGACTCAAGAGACCCAGTACTTC

abundance: NA
v_gene: TRBV7-8
j_gene: TRBJ2-1
d_gene: TRBD2
CDR3aa: CASSLGRASYNEQFF
CDR3nt: TGTGCCAGCAGCCTCGGGAGGGCATCCTACAATGAGCAGTTCTTC

abundance: once
v_gene: TRBV30
j_gene: TRBJ1-2
d_gene: NA
CDR3aa: CACKKTTGRNYGYTF
CDR3nt: TGTGCCTGCAAAAAAACCACAGGGAGGAACTATGGCTACACCTTC

abundance: medium-sized
v_gene: TRBV25-1
j_gene: TRBJ2-7
d_gene: TRBD1
CDR3aa: CASSEPGQGSYEQYF
CDR3nt: TGTGCCAGCAGTGAGCCGGGACAGGGGTCCTACGAGCAGTACTTC

abundance: NA
v_gene: TRBV28
j_gene: TRBJ2-7
d_gene: NA
CDR3aa: CASREVLGGIEEQYF
CDR3nt: TGTGCCAGCAGGGAGGTGCTAGGAGGAATCGAGGAGCAGTACTTC

abundance: once
v_gene: TRBV9
j_gene: TRBJ2-3
d_gene: TRBD2
CDR3aa: CASSSQPGLAKDTQYF
CDR3nt: TGTGCCAGCAGCAGCCAACCGGGACTAGCGAAAGATACGCAGTATTTT

abundance: NA
v_gene: TRBV5-1
j_gene: TRBJ1-2
d_gene: NA
CDR3aa: CASSPVLVGQGDGYTF
CDR3nt: TGCGCCAGCAGCCCAGTGCTTGTTGGGCAGGGTGATGGCTACACCTTC

abundance: few
v_gene: TRBV28
j_gene: TRBJ1-1
d_gene: NA
CDR3aa: CASTTGALNTEAFF
CDR3nt: TGTGCCAGCACAACCGGGGCGCTGAACACTGAAGCTTTCTTT

abundance: NA
v_gene: TRBV28
j_gene: TRBJ1-2
d_gene: NA
CDR3aa: CASTPRGPNYGYTF
CDR3nt: TGTGCCAGCACGCCCCGGGGCCCTAACTATGGCTACACCTTC

abundance: NA
v_gene: TRBV5-1
j_gene: TRBJ2-3
d_gene: NA
CDR3aa: CASSPDGKDTQYF
CDR3nt: TGCGCCAGCAGCCCCGACGGTAAAGATACGCAGTATTTT

abundance: few
v_gene: TRBV19
j_gene: TRBJ1-4
d_gene: NA
CDR3aa: CASSISGGDNEKLFF
CDR3nt: TGTGCCAGTAGTATTTCCGGGGGCGATAATGAAAAACTGTTTTTT

abundance: NA
v_gene: TRBV9
j_gene: TRBJ2-5
d_gene: NA
CDR3aa: CASSVGRSGQETQYF
CDR3nt: TGTGCCAGCAGCGTAGGTAGAAGCGGCCAAGAGACCCAGTACTTC

abundance: NA
v_gene: TRBV27
j_gene: TRBJ2-7
d_gene: TRBD2
CDR3aa: CASSLKGGVAGVPSSYEQYF
CDR3nt: TGTGCCAGCAGTTTAAAAGGCGGGGTAGCGGGAGTTCCAAGCTCCTACGAGCAGTACTTC

abundance: NA
v_gene: TRBV4-2
j_gene: TRBJ2-1
d_gene: TRBD2
CDR3aa: CASSQVSSGSPYNEQFF
CDR3nt: TGTGCCAGCAGCCAAGTATCTAGCGGGAGTCCCTACAATGAGCAGTTCTTC

abundance: many
v_gene: TRBV2
j_gene: TRBJ2-1
d_gene: NA
CDR3aa: CASARRFVNEQFF
CDR3nt: TGTGCCAGCGCCCGACGGTTCGTGAATGAGCAGTTCTTC

abundance: NA
v_gene: TRBV2
j_gene: TRBJ2-7
d_gene: TRBD1
CDR3aa: CASRTGGAQYF
CDR3nt: TGTGCCAGCAGGACAGGGGGCGCGCAGTACTTC

abundance: NA
v_gene: TRBV7-6
j_gene: TRBJ2-3
d_gene: TRBD2
CDR3aa: CASSSWTSGTDTQYF
CDR3nt: TGTGCCAGCAGCTCCTGGACTAGCGGCACAGATACGCAGTATTTT

abundance: NA
v_gene: TRBV27
j_gene: TRBJ2-4
d_gene: TRBD1
CDR3aa: CASSSGQGLIAKNIQYF
CDR3nt: TGTGCCAGCAGTTCCGGACAGGGATTGATAGCCAAAAACATTCAGTACTTC

abundance: NA
v_gene: TRBV7-2
j_gene: TRBJ1-3
d_gene: TRBD1
CDR3aa: CASSFRDRGNTIYF
CDR3nt: TGTGCCAGCAGCTTTAGGGACAGGGGAAACACCATATATTTT

abundance: NA
v_gene: TRBV7-9
j_gene: TRBJ2-2
d_gene: NA
CDR3aa: CASSLLFRVGSSGELFF
CDR3nt: TGTGCCAGCAGCTTATTGTTCAGGGTGGGGTCGTCCGGGGAGCTGTTTTTT

abundance: NA
v_gene: TRBV2
j_gene: TRBJ2-6
d_gene: NA
CDR3aa: CASSARGAGSGANVLTF
CDR3nt: TGTGCCAGCAGCGCCCGGGGGGCGGGCTCTGGGGCCAACGTCCTGACTTTC

abundance: NA
v_gene: TRBV5-1
j_gene: TRBJ2-1
d_gene: TRBD2
CDR3aa: CASSPGLGRGSGRPRSYNEQFF
CDR3nt: TGCGCCAGCAGCCCCGGGTTGGGTCGTGGTAGCGGGAGGCCGCGCTCCTACAATGAGCAGTTCTTC

abundance: NA
v_gene: TRBV6-5
j_gene: TRBJ2-5
d_gene: NA
CDR3aa: CASSYLYQETQYF
CDR3nt: TGTGCCAGCAGTTACCTCTACCAAGAGACCCAGTACTTC

abundance: few
v_gene: TRBV19
j_gene: TRBJ1-5
d_gene: NA
CDR3aa: CASRTTTGLSNQPQHF
CDR3nt: TGTGCCAGTAGGACAACGACAGGACTTAGCAATCAGCCCCAGCATTTT

abundance: NA
v_gene: TRBV9
j_gene: TRBJ2-5
d_gene: NA
CDR3aa: CASSVDHDRQETQYF
CDR3nt: TGTGCCAGCAGCGTAGACCATGACAGGCAAGAGACCCAGTACTTC

abundance: NA
v_gene: TRBV5-1
j_gene: TRBJ2-5
d_gene: NA
CDR3aa: CASSVLTGYQETQYF
CDR3nt: TGCGCCAGCAGCGTTCTGACGGGGTACCAAGAGACCCAGTACTTC

abundance: NA
v_gene: TRBV5-6
j_gene: TRBJ2-7
d_gene: NA
CDR3aa: CASGFYRGIHEQYF
CDR3nt: TGTGCCAGTGGATTCTACCGGGGCATTCACGAGCAGTACTTC

abundance: few
v_gene: TRBV25-1
j_gene: TRBJ2-4
d_gene: NA
CDR3aa: CASSEFRDGVLAKNIQYF
CDR3nt: TGTGCCAGCAGTGAATTCCGGGACGGAGTGTTAGCCAAAAACATTCAGTACTTC

abundance: NA
v_gene: TRBV5-1
j_gene: TRBJ2-7
d_gene: TRBD1
CDR3aa: CASSRDSPNDEQYF
CDR3nt: TGCGCCAGCAGTAGGGACAGCCCAAACGACGAGCAGTACTTC

abundance: NA
v_gene: TRBV7-9
j_gene: TRBJ2-1
d_gene: NA
CDR3aa: CASSFRWDEQFF
CDR3nt: TGTGCCAGCAGCTTTAGATGGGATGAGCAGTTCTTC

abundance: NA
v_gene: TRBV7-3
j_gene: TRBJ1-1
d_gene: NA
CDR3aa: CASSLSGENTEAFF
CDR3nt: TGTGCCAGCAGCTTATCGGGAGAGAACACTGAAGCTTTCTTT

abundance: NA
v_gene: TRBV18
j_gene: TRBJ2-7
d_gene: TRBD2
CDR3aa: CASSPTSGSSYEQYF
CDR3nt: TGTGCCAGCTCACCGACTAGCGGGAGCTCCTACGAGCAGTACTTC

abundance: NA
v_gene: TRBV5-6
j_gene: TRBJ2-1
d_gene: NA
CDR3aa: CASSLRPAYLNEQFF
CDR3nt: TGTGCCAGCAGCTTGAGACCCGCCTATCTCAATGAGCAGTTCTTC

abundance: NA
v_gene: TRBV28
j_gene: TRBJ2-3
d_gene: TRBD2
CDR3aa: CASSPASGRVPSTDTQYF
CDR3nt: TGTGCCAGCAGTCCGGCTAGCGGGAGGGTCCCCAGTACAGATACGCAGTATTTT

abundance: NA
v_gene: TRBV6-6
j_gene: TRBJ2-7
d_gene: TRBD2
CDR3aa: CATRLAGGYEQYF
CDR3nt: TGTGCCACCAGACTAGCGGGAGGGTACGAGCAGTACTTC

abundance: once
v_gene: TRBV7-9
j_gene: TRBJ1-5
d_gene: NA
CDR3aa: CASSLEGRQPQHF
CDR3nt: TGTGCCAGCAGCTTAGAGGGGAGGCAGCCCCAGCATTTT

abundance: NA
v_gene: TRBV2
j_gene: TRBJ1-4
d_gene: NA
CDR3aa: CASKHGERNEKLFF
CDR3nt: TGTGCCAGCAAGCACGGGGAAAGGAATGAAAAACTGTTTTTT

abundance: many
v_gene: TRBV7-2
j_gene: TRBJ2-1
d_gene: NA
CDR3aa: CASTRDFSYNEQFF
CDR3nt: TGTGCCAGCACCAGGGATTTCTCCTACAATGAGCAGTTCTTC

abundance: NA
v_gene: TRBV7-6
j_gene: TRBJ2-1
d_gene: TRBD2
CDR3aa: CASSFDGRDNEQFF
CDR3nt: TGTGCCAGCAGCTTCGATGGGAGGGACAATGAGCAGTTCTTC

abundance: NA
v_gene: TRBV30
j_gene: TRBJ1-5
d_gene: NA
CDR3aa: CAWSVLGGEGQPQHF
CDR3nt: TGTGCCTGGAGTGTACTTGGGGGGGAAGGTCAGCCCCAGCATTTT

abundance: few
v_gene: TRBV30
j_gene: TRBJ2-5
d_gene: TRBD1
CDR3aa: CACRAGTEETQYF
CDR3nt: TGTGCCTGCAGAGCCGGGACAGAAGAGACCCAGTACTTC

abundance: NA
v_gene: TRBV6-5
j_gene: TRBJ1-4
d_gene: TRBD1
CDR3aa: CASTRTGRGEKLFF
CDR3nt: TGTGCCAGCACTCGGACAGGGAGGGGTGAAAAACTGTTTTTT

abundance: NA
v_gene: TRBV7-9
j_gene: TRBJ2-3
d_gene: TRBD1
CDR3aa: CASSTRQGSDTQYF
CDR3nt: TGTGCCAGCAGCACCCGACAGGGTTCAGATACGCAGTATTTT

abundance: NA
v_gene: TRBV6-1
j_gene: TRBJ1-3
d_gene: TRBD1
CDR3aa: CASSVVPGQGNTIYF
CDR3nt: TGTGCCAGCAGTGTTGTACCGGGACAGGGAAACACCATATATTTT

abundance: many
v_gene: TRBV27
j_gene: TRBJ1-2
d_gene: NA
CDR3aa: CASSSSPTVNYGYTF
CDR3nt: TGTGCCAGCAGTTCAAGCCCGACAGTGAACTATGGCTACACCTTC

abundance: NA
v_gene: TRBV28
j_gene: TRBJ1-1
d_gene: NA
CDR3aa: CASSSSQGSVTEAFF
CDR3nt: TGTGCCAGCAGTTCCTCTCAGGGGTCGGTCACTGAAGCTTTCTTT

abundance: few
v_gene: TRBV19
j_gene: TRBJ2-1
d_gene: TRBD2
CDR3aa: CASRAGVNAHEQFF
CDR3nt: TGTGCCAGTAGGGCGGGAGTCAATGCCCATGAGCAGTTCTTC